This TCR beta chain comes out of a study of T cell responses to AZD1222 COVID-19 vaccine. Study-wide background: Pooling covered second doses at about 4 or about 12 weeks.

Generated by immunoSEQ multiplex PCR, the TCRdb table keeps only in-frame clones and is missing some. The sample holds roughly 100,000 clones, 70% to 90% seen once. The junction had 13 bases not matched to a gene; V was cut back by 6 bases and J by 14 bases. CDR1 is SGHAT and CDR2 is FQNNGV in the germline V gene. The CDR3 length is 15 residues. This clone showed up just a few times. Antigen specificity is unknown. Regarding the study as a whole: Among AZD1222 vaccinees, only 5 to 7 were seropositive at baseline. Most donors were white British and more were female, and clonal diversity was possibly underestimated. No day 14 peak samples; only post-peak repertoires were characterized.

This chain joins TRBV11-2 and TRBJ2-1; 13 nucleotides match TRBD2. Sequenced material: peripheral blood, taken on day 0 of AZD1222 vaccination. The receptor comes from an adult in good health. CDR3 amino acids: CASRPGLAGEKGEFF. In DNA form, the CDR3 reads TGTGCCAGCAGGCCAGGACTAGCGGGGGAGAAGGGGGAGTTCTTC.